The next 28 T cell receptor beta chains were all read from a single sample in a study of radiotherapy plus CTLA-4 blockade in lung cancer (dated by TCRdb to 2016 to 2019). The library relied on the immunoSEQ multiplex PCR assay. The immuneACCESS repertoire file appears here via TCRdb, limited to in-frame rearrangements. These files lack a portion of the clones; in checked studies, under half of the deficit traces to unresolved V genes, and the cause of the others is not known. In all, the sample holds about 38,000 clones, and about 70% of those were seen once. The leading ten clones occupy almost 9% of the sample. Sequences were derived from peripheral blood, sampled from a patient treated with radiotherapy plus ipilimumab. These TCRs come from a human donor with non-small cell lung cancer who had stable disease on radiotherapy plus ipilimumab.

The chain links TRBV28 to TRBJ1-6; D not resolved. CDR1 and CDR2 from the germline V gene are MDHEN and SYDVKM. Trimming pared 1 base from V and 0 bases from J, leaving 7 bases between. There are 16 residues in the CDR3. The CDR3 DNA is TGTGCCAGCAGTTTATTAAGGAGCTCCTATAATTCACCCCTCCACTTT. This gives the protein CASSLLRSSYNSPLHF.

The chain is built from TRBV5-1 and TRBJ1-1, with D uncertain. CDR1 and CDR2 (germline): SGHRS, YFSETQ. With 1 base removed from V and 1 base from J, the gap between germline ends came to 5 bases. The CDR3 runs 13 residues. The CDR3 nucleotides are TGCGCCAGCAGCTTGATTCAGAACACTGAAGCTTTCTTT. It encodes CASSLIQNTEAFF.

This chain connects TRBV7-6 to TRBJ1-2; 9 bases are shared with TRBD1. Germline V lookup: CDR1 SGHVS, CDR2 FNYEAQ. CDR3 length equals 15 residues. Trimming removed 5 bases from V and 5 bases from J; junction bases left unmatched: 9. The CDR3 sequence: CASSPQGTGTYGYTF. CDR3 bases: TGTGCCAGCAGCCCACAGGGGACAGGGACTTATGGCTACACCTTC.

The chain uses TRBV19 and TRBJ2-7; a weak D match, TRBD2 (7 bases). Germline loops: CDR1 LNHDA, CDR2 SQIVND (reference sequence). This CDR3 region has 14 residues. Trimming took 5 bases from V and 3 from J, leaving 14 bases between them. For the CDR3, the DNA is TGTGCCAGTAGTCCCTCGGGGGGCTACTACGAGCAGTACGTC. The encoded protein is CASSPSGGYYEQYV.

The gene calls are TRBV2 and TRBJ1-1; D is unclear. This CDR3 spans 11 amino acids. Germline lookup yields CDR1 SNHLY and CDR2 FYNNEI. The ends were cut back, 6 bases at V and 2 bases at J, with 4 bases in the middle. CDR3 in DNA: TGTGCCAGCAGAGCCAACACTGAAGCTTTCTTT. Translated, it gives CASRANTEAFF.

The chain has TRBV5-8 and TRBJ1-2; 8 nucleotides match TRBD1. Germline V CDR1 and CDR2: SGHTS, YDEGEE. J was trimmed by 2 bases and V by 4 bases; bases with no gene match: 7. CDR3 size: 15 residues. CDR3 residues: CASSRGTGSNYGYTF. CDR3 DNA: TGTGCCAGCAGCAGGGGGACAGGAAGCAACTATGGCTACACCTTC.

V and J are TRBV4-1 and TRBJ1-1; 7 bases line up with TRBD1. Germline CDR1 MGHRA, CDR2 YSYEKL. The trim removed 5 bases at V and 1 base at J, leaving 4 bases unmatched. The length of the CDR3 is 14 residues. Here the CDR3 reads CASSARTGNTEAFF. The CDR3 DNA is TGCGCCAGCAGCGCCAGGACAGGGAACACTGAAGCTTTCTTT.

The chain recombines TRBV29-1 with TRBJ2-2; 8 nucleotides line up with TRBD1. Germline-derived CDR1 and CDR2 are SQVTM and ANQGSEA. With V trimmed by 5 bases and J by 4 bases, 9 bases remained unmatched. CDR3 size: 15 residues. The CDR3 protein is CSVKRTGLGTGELFF. CDR3 bases: TGCAGCGTTAAAAGGACAGGGTTAGGCACCGGGGAGCTGTTTTTT.

This chain joins TRBV5-6 and TRBJ1-5; 8 nucleotides align to TRBD1. The CDR3 is 16 residues long. Germline CDR1 and CDR2: SGHDT and YYEEEE. V dropped 2 bases and J dropped 7; count of bases not matched to a gene: 11. The CDR3 is CASSFSTGAGGQPQHF. CDR3 nucleotide sequence: TGTGCCAGCAGCTTCTCGACAGGGGCGGGAGGGCAGCCCCAGCATTTT.

This clone has more than one count but fewer than ten. The genes are TRBV9 and TRBJ2-3; 8 nucleotides align to TRBD2. The V gene end was trimmed by 0 bases and the J gene end by 1 base; junction bases not matched to a gene: 13. Germline V lookup: CDR1 SGDLS, CDR2 YYNGEE. This CDR3 is 19 amino acids long. The CDR3 region has the DNA TGTGCCAGCAGCGTAGCTCTTGGCCGGGTGCGGGGGGGCACAGATACGCAGTATTTT. Protein sequence: CASSVALGRVRGGTDTQYF.

The chain carries TRBV6-4 and TRBJ2-7; tentatively, D is TRBD1 (6 bases). This CDR3 has 19 residues. Trimming pared 3 bases from V and 0 bases from J, leaving 24 bases between. Per the germline V gene, CDR1 is MRHNA and CDR2 is SNTAGT. DNA for the CDR3: TGTGCCAGCAGTGATAGGTGGACTGGTCGGGACATCCACTCCTACGAGCAGTACTTC. Protein product: CASSDRWTGRDIHSYEQYF.

This chain joins TRBV5-5 and TRBJ1-3; 7 bases align to TRBD1. The CDR3 extends over 16 amino acids. The germline V gene has CDR1 SGHKS and CDR2 YYEKEE (reference sequence). V was pared by 4 bases and J by 0 bases, with 7 bases of the junction left unmatched. Here the CDR3 reads CASSPDRAYSGNTIYF. The CDR3 nucleotides are TGTGCCAGCAGCCCTGACAGGGCCTACTCTGGAAACACCATATATTTT.

The rearrangement uses TRBV9 and TRBJ1-1; 8 bases map to TRBD1. The CDR3 runs to 14 residues. The germline gives CDR1 SGDLS, CDR2 YYNGEE. Unmatched junction bases numbered 2, after V lost 4 bases and J lost 0 bases. The CDR3 here is CASSKGQVNTEAFF. The CDR3, as DNA: TGTGCCAGCAGCAAGGGACAGGTGAACACTGAAGCTTTCTTT.

This rearrangement joins TRBV20-1 to TRBJ1-1, with 8 bases that match TRBD1. CDR3 length: 11 residues. The germline V gene has CDR1 DFQATT and CDR2 SNEGSKA (reference sequence). V trimming: 6 bases; J trimming: 10 bases; junction bases outside the gene matches: 7. The CDR3 region has the DNA TGCAGTGCGCCTCCGGACAGGGCAGCTTTCTTT. Translating gives CSAPPDRAAFF.

CDR3 bases: TGTGCCAGCAGCTACCCTAGAGAGGGCAATGAGCAGTTCTTC. This codes for CASSYPREGNEQFF. J is TRBJ2-1 and V is TRBV7-2; D perhaps matches TRBD2 (5 bases). V was pared by 4 bases and J by 6 bases, with 13 bases between. CDR1 is SGHTA, CDR2 FQGNSA, per germline. The length of the CDR3 is 14 residues.

The chain has TRBV2 and TRBJ1-1; no definite D call. This CDR3 has 14 residues. Germline CDR1 reads SNHLY; CDR2 reads FYNNEI. V was clipped by 3 bases and J by 0 bases, with 8 bases between them. In DNA, the CDR3 is TGTGCCAGCAGTGAGTTTAGGGTGAACACTGAAGCTTTCTTT. Amino acid sequence: CASSEFRVNTEAFF.

The V and J genes are TRBV5-1 and TRBJ1-3; D unresolved. The ends were cut back, 0 bases at V and 0 bases at J, with 7 bases in the middle. Germline CDR1 reads SGHRS; CDR2 reads YFSETQ. The CDR3 length is 15 residues. CDR3 amino acids: CASSLAGISGNTIYF. The CDR3 region has the DNA TGCGCCAGCAGCTTGGCCGGAATCTCTGGAAACACCATATATTTT.

The genes are TRBV7-6 and TRBJ2-1, with 14 positions matching TRBD2. Germline lookup yields CDR1 SGHVS and CDR2 FNYEAQ. V shed 1 base and J 6 bases; nucleotides not matched to a gene: 2. The CDR3 totals 16 residues. CDR3 in DNA: TGTGCCAGCAGCTTAGGCGGGACTAGCGGGGGCAATGAGCAGTTCTTC. Its protein product is CASSLGGTSGGNEQFF.

J is TRBJ1-5 and V is TRBV7-9; TRBD1 is a possible D gene (6 bases). The CDR3 spans 14 residues. Between the trimmed V and J ends, which lost 5 bases and 3 bases, there was a span of 11 bases. Germline values: CDR1 SEHNR, CDR2 FQNEAQ (reference sequence). CDR3 amino acids: CASSGGRDNQPQHF. The CDR3 DNA reads as TGTGCCAGCAGCGGGGGCAGGGACAATCAGCCCCAGCATTTT.

The CDR3 sequence is CASSLYGLATDTQYF. The CDR3 nucleotides read TGTGCCAGCAGTTTATACGGACTTGCGACAGATACGCAGTATTTT. The rearrangement links TRBV27 to TRBJ2-3; weak D call: TRBD2 (5 bases). This CDR3 contains 15 residues. CDR1 and CDR2 from the germline V gene are MNHEY and SMNVEV (reference sequence). Between the trimmed V and J ends, which lost 1 base and 3 bases, there was a span of 11 bases.

This chain links TRBV2 with TRBJ2-5; 7 nucleotides agree with TRBD1. The CDR3 runs 16 residues. V gave up 6 bases and J gave up 4 bases; unmatched junction bases: 14. CDR1 is SNHLY and CDR2 is FYNNEI in the germline V gene. CDR3 in DNA: TGTGCCAGCAGGCCCCGACAGGGCGGAGTTGTAGAGACCCAGTACTTC. Protein: CASRPRQGGVVETQYF.

This chain connects TRBV5-1 to TRBJ1-2, with 8 bases that match TRBD1. CDR3 length: 13 residues. With 4 bases clipped from V and 3 bases from J, the junction kept 2 bases outside the gene matches. Germline CDR1 and CDR2: SGHRS and YFSETQ. The CDR3 sequence: CASSQDRDYGYTF. The CDR3 DNA reads TGCGCCAGCAGCCAGGACAGGGACTATGGCTACACCTTC.

The V and J genes are TRBV5-6 and TRBJ1-2; unclear D gene. This CDR3 has 13 residues. The germline CDR1 and CDR2 sequences are SGHDT and YYEEEE. Trimming removed 5 bases at V and 6 bases at J, with 14 bases between. The CDR3 nucleotides read TGTGCCAGCAGACCGACCCTACAGAATGGCTACACCTTC. This sequence encodes CASRPTLQNGYTF.

The chain employs TRBV5-1 and TRBJ2-3; no clear D. Germline-derived CDR1 and CDR2 are SGHRS and YFSETQ. Trimming pared 4 bases from V and 0 bases from J, leaving 12 bases between. The CDR3 covers 15 residues. The CDR3 spells CASSIEPASTDTQYF. As DNA, the CDR3 is TGCGCCAGCAGCATAGAACCTGCTAGCACAGATACGCAGTATTTT.

The chain is built from TRBV6-1 and TRBJ1-3, with unresolved D. Trimming removed 4 bases at V and 0 bases at J, with 4 bases between. The CDR3 totals 13 residues. Germline V lookup: CDR1 MNHNS, CDR2 SASEGT. The CDR3 loop is CASSGSSGNTIYF. Written as DNA, the CDR3 is TGTGCCAGCAGTGGGAGCTCTGGAAACACCATATATTTT.

This clone was recorded a few times. V and J are TRBV19 and TRBJ1-2, with no clear D. Per the germline V gene, CDR1 is LNHDA and CDR2 is SQIVND (reference sequence). V was trimmed by 2 bases and J by 10 bases, leaving 14 bases between them. The CDR3 sequence is 13 residues long. The CDR3 bases are TGTGCCAGTAGTATAAGAGGTCAGGCGGTCTACACCTTC. It translates to CASSIRGQAVYTF.

This clone was detected a few times. The V gene is TRBV10-2, the J gene TRBJ2-2; D unresolved. The V end was cut by 0 bases, the J end by 3 bases, with 2 bases between. The length of the CDR3 is 13 residues. The germline V gene has CDR1 WSHSY and CDR2 SAAADI. CDR3 DNA: TGCGCCAGCAGTGAGTCCTACACCGGGGAGCTGTTTTTT. Amino acids: CASSESYTGELFF.

The chain has TRBV9 and TRBJ1-2, with D uncertain. Per germline, CDR1 SGDLS and CDR2 YYNGEE. The CDR3 runs to 12 residues. The germline V and J ends were trimmed by 1 base and 5 bases, with 6 bases remaining between them. CDR3 protein: CASSVSGYGYTF. The CDR3, as DNA: TGTGCCAGCAGCGTATCGGGATATGGCTACACCTTC.